This T cell receptor (beta chain) is drawn from a study of T cell responses to AZD1222 COVID-19 vaccine. Study findings and constraints: Donors were chiefly white British, with a greater number of females, and clonal diversity was perhaps underestimated. Regions 160-218 and 743-854 dominated among vaccine-associated CD4 TCRs spanning spike. The study sampled repertoires only after the peak T cell response.

This clone has only one observation. No antigen is known for it. Clones were read by immunoSEQ multiplex PCR, and TCRdb kept only the in-frame ones, dropping some. The table lists about 120,000 clones, roughly 93% of them singletons. Combined were second doses at about 4 or about 12 weeks. Germline CDR1 is LNHDA and CDR2 is SQIVND (reference sequence). This CDR3 is built from 17 residues. V lost 5 bases to trimming and J lost 2 bases; unmatched junction nucleotides: 11. The specimen was peripheral blood, collected 28 days after the second AZD1222 dose. This sequence joins TRBV19 and TRBJ2-5; 10 bases line up with TRBD2. This TCR was recovered from an adult who received the AZD1222 COVID-19 vaccine. The CDR3 protein is CASSDPATSGLQETQYF. CDR3 coding DNA: TGTGCCAGTAGTGACCCGGCGACTAGCGGGTTACAAGAGACCCAGTACTTC.